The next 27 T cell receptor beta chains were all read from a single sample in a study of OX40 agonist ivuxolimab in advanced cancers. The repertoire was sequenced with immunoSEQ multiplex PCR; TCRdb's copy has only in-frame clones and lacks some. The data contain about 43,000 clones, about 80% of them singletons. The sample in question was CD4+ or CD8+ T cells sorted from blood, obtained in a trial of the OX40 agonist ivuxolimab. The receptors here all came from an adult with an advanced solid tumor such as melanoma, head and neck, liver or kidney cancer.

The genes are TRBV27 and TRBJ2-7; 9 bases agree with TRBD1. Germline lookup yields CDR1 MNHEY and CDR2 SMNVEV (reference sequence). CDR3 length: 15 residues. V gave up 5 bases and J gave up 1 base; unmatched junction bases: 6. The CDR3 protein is CASSGGTGFSYEQYF. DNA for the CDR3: TGTGCCAGCAGTGGTGGGACAGGGTTTTCCTACGAGCAGTACTTC.

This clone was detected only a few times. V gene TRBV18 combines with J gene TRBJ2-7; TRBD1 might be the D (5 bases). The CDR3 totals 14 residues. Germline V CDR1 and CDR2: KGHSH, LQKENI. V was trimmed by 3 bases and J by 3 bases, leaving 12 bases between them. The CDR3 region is CASSPVQGDYEQYF. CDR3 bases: TGTGCCAGCTCACCGGTCCAGGGTGACTACGAGCAGTACTTC.

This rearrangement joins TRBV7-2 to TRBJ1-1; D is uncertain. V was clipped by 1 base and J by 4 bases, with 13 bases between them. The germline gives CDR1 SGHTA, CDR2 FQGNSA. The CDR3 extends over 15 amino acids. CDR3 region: CASSLVDHRGTEAFF. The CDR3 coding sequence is TGTGCCAGCAGCTTAGTCGATCATAGAGGCACTGAAGCTTTCTTT.

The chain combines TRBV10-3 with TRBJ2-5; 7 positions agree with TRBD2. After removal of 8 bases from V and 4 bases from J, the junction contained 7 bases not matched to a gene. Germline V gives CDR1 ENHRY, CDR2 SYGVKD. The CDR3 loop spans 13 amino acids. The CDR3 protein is CAIREVVTETQYF. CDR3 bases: TGTGCCATCCGGGAGGTGGTCACAGAGACCCAGTACTTC.

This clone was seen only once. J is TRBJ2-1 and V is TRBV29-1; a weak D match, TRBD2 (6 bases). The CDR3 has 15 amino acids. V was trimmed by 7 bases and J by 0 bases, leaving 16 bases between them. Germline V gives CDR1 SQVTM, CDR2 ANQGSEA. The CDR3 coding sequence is TGCAGCGCCCAGGGACTTCCGAGCTCCTACAATGAGCAGTTCTTC. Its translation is CSAQGLPSSYNEQFF.

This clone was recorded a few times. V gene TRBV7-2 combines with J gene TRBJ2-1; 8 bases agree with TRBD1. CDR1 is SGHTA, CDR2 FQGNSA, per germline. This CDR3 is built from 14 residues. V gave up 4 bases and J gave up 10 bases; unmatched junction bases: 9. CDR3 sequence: CASSSGAGQGEQFF. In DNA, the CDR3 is TGTGCCAGCAGCTCAGGAGCTGGACAGGGCGAGCAGTTCTTC.

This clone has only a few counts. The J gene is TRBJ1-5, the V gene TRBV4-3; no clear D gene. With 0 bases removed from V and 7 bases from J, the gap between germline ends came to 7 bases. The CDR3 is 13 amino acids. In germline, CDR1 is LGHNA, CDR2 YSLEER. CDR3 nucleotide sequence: TGCGCCAGCAGCCAAGACCCAGAACAGCCCCAGCATTTT. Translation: CASSQDPEQPQHF.

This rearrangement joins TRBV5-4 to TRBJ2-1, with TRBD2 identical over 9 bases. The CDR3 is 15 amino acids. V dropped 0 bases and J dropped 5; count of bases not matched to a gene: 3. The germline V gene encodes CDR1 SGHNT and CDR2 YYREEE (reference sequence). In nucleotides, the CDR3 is TGTGCCAGCAGCTTGGGTAGCGGGAGAGACAATGAGCAGTTCTTC. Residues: CASSLGSGRDNEQFF. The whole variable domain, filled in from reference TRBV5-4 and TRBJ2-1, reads ETGVTQSPTHLIKTRGQQVTLRCSSQSGHNTVSWYQQALGQGPQFIFQYYREEENGRGNFPPRFSGLQFPNYSSELNVNALELDDSALYLCASSLGSGRDNEQFFGPGTRLTVL.

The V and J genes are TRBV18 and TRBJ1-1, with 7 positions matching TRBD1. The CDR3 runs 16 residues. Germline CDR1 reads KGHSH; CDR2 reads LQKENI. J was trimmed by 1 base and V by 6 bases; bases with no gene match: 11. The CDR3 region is CASSQDRPEGNTEAFF. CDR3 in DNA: TGTGCCAGCTCTCAGGACAGGCCCGAGGGGAACACTGAAGCTTTCTTT.

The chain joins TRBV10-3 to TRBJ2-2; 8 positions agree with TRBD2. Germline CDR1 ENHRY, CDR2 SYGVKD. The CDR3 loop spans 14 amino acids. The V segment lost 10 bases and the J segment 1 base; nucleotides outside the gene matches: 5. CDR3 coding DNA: TGTGCCACAAGGGCGGGAGGGAACACCGGGGAGCTGTTTTTT. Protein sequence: CATRAGGNTGELFF.

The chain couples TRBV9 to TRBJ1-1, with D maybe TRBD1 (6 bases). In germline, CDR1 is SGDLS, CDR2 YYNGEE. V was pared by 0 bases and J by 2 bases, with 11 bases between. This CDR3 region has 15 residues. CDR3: CASSVVAGGNTEAFF. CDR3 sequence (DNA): TGTGCCAGCAGCGTAGTTGCGGGGGGCAACACTGAAGCTTTCTTT.

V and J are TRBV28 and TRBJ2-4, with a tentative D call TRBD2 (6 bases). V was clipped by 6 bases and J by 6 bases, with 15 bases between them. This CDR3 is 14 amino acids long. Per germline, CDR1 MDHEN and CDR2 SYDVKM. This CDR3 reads CASRSGGLGNIQYF. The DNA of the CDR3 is TGTGCCAGCAGGTCCGGAGGGTTGGGAAACATTCAGTACTTC.

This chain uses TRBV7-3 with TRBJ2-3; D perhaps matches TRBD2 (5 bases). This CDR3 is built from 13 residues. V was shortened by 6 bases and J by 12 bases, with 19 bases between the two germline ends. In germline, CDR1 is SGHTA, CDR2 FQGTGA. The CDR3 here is CASSIRRGSEQYF. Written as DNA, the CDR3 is TGTGCCAGCAGTATCAGACGGGGAAGCGAACAGTATTTT. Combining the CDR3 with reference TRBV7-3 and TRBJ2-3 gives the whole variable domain GAGVSQTPSNKVTEKGKYVELRCDPISGHTALYWYRQSLGQGPEFLIYFQGTGAADDSGLPNDRFFAVRPEGSVSTLKIQRTERGDSAVYLCASSIRRGSEQYFGPGTRLTVL.

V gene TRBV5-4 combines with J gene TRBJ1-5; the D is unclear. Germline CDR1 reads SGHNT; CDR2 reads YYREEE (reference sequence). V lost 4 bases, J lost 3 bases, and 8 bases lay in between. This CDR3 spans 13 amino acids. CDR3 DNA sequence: TGTGCCAGCAGCAAGGACTTCAATCAGCCCCAGCATTTT. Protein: CASSKDFNQPQHF.

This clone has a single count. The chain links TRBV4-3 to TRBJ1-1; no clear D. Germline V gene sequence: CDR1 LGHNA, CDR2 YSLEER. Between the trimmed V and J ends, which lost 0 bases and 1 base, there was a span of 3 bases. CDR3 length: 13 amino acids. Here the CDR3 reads CASSQEPNTEAFF. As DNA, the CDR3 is TGCGCCAGCAGCCAAGAGCCGAACACTGAAGCTTTCTTT.

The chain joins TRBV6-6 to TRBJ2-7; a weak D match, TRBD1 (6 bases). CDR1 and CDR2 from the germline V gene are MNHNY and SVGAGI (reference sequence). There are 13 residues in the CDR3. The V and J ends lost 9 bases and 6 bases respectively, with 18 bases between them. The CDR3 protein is CASGQPGKSEQYF. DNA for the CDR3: TGTGCCAGTGGACAGCCCGGGAAATCCGAGCAGTACTTC.

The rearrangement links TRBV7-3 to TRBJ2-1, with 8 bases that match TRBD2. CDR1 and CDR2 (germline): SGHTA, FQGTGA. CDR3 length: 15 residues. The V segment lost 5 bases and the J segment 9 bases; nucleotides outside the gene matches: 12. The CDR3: CASSPTGTSDGEQFF. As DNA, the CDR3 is TGTGCCAGCAGCCCTACCGGGACTAGTGACGGTGAGCAGTTCTTC.

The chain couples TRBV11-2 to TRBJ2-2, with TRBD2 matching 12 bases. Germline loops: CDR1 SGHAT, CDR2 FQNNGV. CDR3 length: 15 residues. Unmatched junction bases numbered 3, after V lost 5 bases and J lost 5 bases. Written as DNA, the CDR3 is TGTGCCAGCAGCAAGACTAGCGGGAGTACCGGGGAGCTGTTTTTT. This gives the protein CASSKTSGSTGELFF.

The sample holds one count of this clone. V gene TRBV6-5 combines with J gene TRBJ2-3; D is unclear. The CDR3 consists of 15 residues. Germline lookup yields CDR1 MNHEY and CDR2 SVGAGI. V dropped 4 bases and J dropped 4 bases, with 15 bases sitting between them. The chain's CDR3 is CASSLNGWAPDTQYF. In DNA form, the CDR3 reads TGTGCCAGCAGTTTAAATGGGTGGGCCCCAGATACGCAGTATTTT.

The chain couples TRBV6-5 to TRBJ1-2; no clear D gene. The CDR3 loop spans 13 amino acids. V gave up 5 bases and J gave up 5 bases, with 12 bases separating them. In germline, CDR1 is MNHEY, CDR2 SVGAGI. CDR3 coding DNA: TGTGCCAGCAGTCTCGAGGACGGGTATGGCTACACCTTC. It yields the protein CASSLEDGYGYTF.

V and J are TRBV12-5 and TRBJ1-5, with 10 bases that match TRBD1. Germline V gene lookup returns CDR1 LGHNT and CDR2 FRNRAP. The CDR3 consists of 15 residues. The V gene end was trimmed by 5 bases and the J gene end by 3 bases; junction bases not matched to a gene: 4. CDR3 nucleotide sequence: TGTGCTAGTGGTAAGGGACAGGGGATCAATCAGCCCCAGCATTTT. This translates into CASGKGQGINQPQHF.

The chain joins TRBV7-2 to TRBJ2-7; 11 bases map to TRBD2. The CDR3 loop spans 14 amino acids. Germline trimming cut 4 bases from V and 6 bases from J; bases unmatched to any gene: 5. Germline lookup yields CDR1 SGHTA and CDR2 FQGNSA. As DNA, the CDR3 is TGTGCCAGCAGCTCCACTAGCGGGAGAGGCGAGCAGTACTTC. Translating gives CASSSTSGRGEQYF.

The CDR3 DNA reads as TGTGCCAGCAGCTCCCAGGACCTCCACACTGAAGCTTTCTTT. It encodes CASSSQDLHTEAFF. The chain employs TRBV7-9 and TRBJ1-1; D unclear. V was pared by 4 bases and J by 3 bases, with 12 bases between. The CDR3 totals 14 residues. CDR1 and CDR2 (germline): SEHNR, FQNEAQ (reference sequence).

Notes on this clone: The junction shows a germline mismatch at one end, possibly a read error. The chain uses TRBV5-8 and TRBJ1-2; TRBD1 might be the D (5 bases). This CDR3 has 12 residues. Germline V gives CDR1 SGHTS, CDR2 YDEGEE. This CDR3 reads CASSFQGSGYIF. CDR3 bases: TGTGCCAGCAGCTTCCAGGGAAGTGGCTACATCTTC.

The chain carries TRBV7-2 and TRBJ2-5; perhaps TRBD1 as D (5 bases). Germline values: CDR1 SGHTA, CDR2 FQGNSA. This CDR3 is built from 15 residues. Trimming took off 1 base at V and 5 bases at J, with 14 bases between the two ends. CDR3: CASSLDGRVGETQYF. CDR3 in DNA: TGTGCCAGCAGCTTAGACGGCAGGGTGGGTGAGACCCAGTACTTC.

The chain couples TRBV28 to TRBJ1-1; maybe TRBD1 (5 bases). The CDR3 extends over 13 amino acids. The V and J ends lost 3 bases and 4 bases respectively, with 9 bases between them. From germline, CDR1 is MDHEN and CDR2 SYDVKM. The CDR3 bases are TGTGCCAGCAGTTTGCCGGGGGGCACTGAAGCTTTCTTT. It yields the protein CASSLPGGTEAFF.

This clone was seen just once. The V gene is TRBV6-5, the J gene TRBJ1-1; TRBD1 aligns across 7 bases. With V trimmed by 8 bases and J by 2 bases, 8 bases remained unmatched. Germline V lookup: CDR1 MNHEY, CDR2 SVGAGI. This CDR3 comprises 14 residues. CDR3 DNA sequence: TGTGCCAGCGCCCTGACAGGGTCCAACACTGAAGCTTTCTTT. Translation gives CASALTGSNTEAFF.